This TCR beta chain stems from a study of blood T cell repertoires in COVID-19. Looking at the study overall: Some COVID-19 samples were acute and others convalescent; all came from the United States, Italy and Spain. In each case, the material was cDNA or gDNA derived from T cells, B-cell-depleted T cells, or PBMCs.

Authors' data handling: Estimates of nucleated cell counts were drawn from the amplification of reference gene primers. Profiling relied on immunoSEQ multiplex PCR, and the TCRdb table lists in-frame clones only, not all of them. V, J and clone size reflect that table, while D and trimming were determined from the DNA. The sample includes 250,000 to 400,000 clones, 90% of them seen just once. The germline V gene has CDR1 SGHTA and CDR2 FQGNSA. The V and J ends lost 5 bases and 4 bases respectively, with 20 bases between them. The CDR3 runs 16 residues. Seattle's cohort entered during active infection and was followed longitudinally.

Sequencing was carried out using peripheral blood. The clonotype was recovered from a woman in her 30s with COVID-19, enrolled during active disease. The chain couples TRBV7-2 to TRBJ1-2; possible D gene TRBD1, 6 bases. In nucleotides, the CDR3 is TGTGCCAGCAGCCTAGGAGCGGGGGGCAGATCCTATGGCTACACCTTC. Translated: CASSLGAGGRSYGYTF.